These 15 T cell receptor beta chains were all obtained from the same sample, sequenced in a study of T cell repertoires in cytomegalovirus infection. Which antigens these TCRs recognize remains unknown. TCRdb re-called the reads with MiXCR, one entry per CDR3 protein. The sample lists about 110,000 distinct CDR3 sequences, approximately 28% occurring once. The specimen was CD8+ T cells from cultured PBMCs, collected from culture after CMV antigen stimulation. All receptors derive from a human donor in good health (CMV status not recorded). Some clones in this sample may be carry-over from other donors' samples.

The sample holds a few counts of this clonotype. The chain employs TRBV19 and TRBJ2-1, with D possibly being TRBD2 (5 bases). Germline CDR1 LNHDA, CDR2 SQIVND (reference sequence). The CDR3 consists of 15 residues. The germline V and J ends were trimmed by 6 bases and 4 bases, with 16 bases remaining between them. CDR3 sequence reads: CASSMAPTGYNEQFF. CDR3 bases: TGTGCCAGTAGCATGGCCCCGACGGGGTACAATGAGCAGTTCTTC.

The chain combines TRBV27 with TRBJ1-2, with D unresolved. The ends were cut back, 3 bases at V and 0 bases at J, with 5 bases in the middle. The CDR3 has 13 amino acids. Germline-derived CDR1 and CDR2 are MNHEY and SMNVEV (reference sequence). CDR3 region: CASSLTTNYGYTF. The DNA for the CDR3 is TGTGCCAGCAGTTTGACAACTAACTATGGCTACACCTTC.

The V gene is TRBV12-3 or TRBV12-4, the J gene TRBJ1-5; D call uncertain. The CDR3 is 13 residues long. Trimming left V 3 bases short and J 3 bases short, with 6 bases between. The CDR3 DNA reads as TGTGCCAGCAGTTTCTGGATCAATCAGCCCCAGCATTTT. Translating it yields CASSFWINQPQHF.

The chain has TRBV19 and TRBJ2-5; no definite D call. This CDR3 spans 13 amino acids. V was shortened by 1 base and J by 0 bases, with 3 bases between the two germline ends. The germline gives CDR1 LNHDA, CDR2 SQIVND (reference sequence). The CDR3: CASSIVDQETQYF. CDR3 bases: TGTGCCAGTAGTATAGTGGACCAAGAGACCCAGTACTTC.

The V and J genes are TRBV27 and TRBJ2-1; D gene ambiguous. CDR1 and CDR2 from the germline V gene are MNHEY and SMNVEV (reference sequence). Trimming took off 4 bases at V and 6 bases at J, with 13 bases between the two ends. The CDR3 is made up of 14 amino acids. CDR3 DNA: TGTGCCAGCAGTTATGCAGGTTTCTCCAATGAGCAGTTCTTC. It specifies CASSYAGFSNEQFF.

This clonotype was recorded many times. The V gene is TRBV12-3 or TRBV12-4, the J gene TRBJ1-6; 7 positions agree with TRBD1. V shed 5 bases and J 9 bases; nucleotides not matched to a gene: 10. The CDR3 contains 15 residues. The CDR3 bases are TGTGCCAGCAGTCTCCGACAGGGAGTTCTTTCACCCCTCCACTTT. Translating gives CASSLRQGVLSPLHF.

In its sample, this clonotype was seen a few times. CDR3 amino acids: CASSSTDRDYEQYF. CDR3 bases: TGTGCCAGCAGCTCCACTGACAGAGACTACGAGCAGTACTTC. The V call is TRBV5-5, the J call TRBJ2-7; perhaps TRBD1 as D (5 bases). The CDR3 extends over 14 amino acids. Germline CDR1 reads SGHKS; CDR2 reads YYEKEE (reference sequence). The V and J ends lost 3 bases and 3 bases respectively, with 13 bases between them.

This chain links TRBV5-4 with TRBJ2-5; D unresolved. The V end lost 1 base, the J end lost 2 bases, and 3 bases lay between the germline ends. This CDR3 region has 12 residues. CDR1 and CDR2 (germline): SGHNT, YYREEE (reference sequence). CDR3 loop: CASSLWQETQYF. The CDR3 nucleotides read TGTGCCAGCAGCTTGTGGCAAGAGACCCAGTACTTC. Full variable domain (rest looked up from reference TRBV5-4 and TRBJ2-5): ETGVTQSPTHLIKTRGQQVTLRCSSQSGHNTVSWYQQALGQGPQFIFQYYREEENGRGNFPPRFSGLQFPNYSSELNVNALELDDSALYLCASSLWQETQYFGPGTRLLVL.

This clonotype was counted only a few times. The chain employs TRBV25-1 and TRBJ2-3; no clear D. The germline V gene encodes CDR1 MGHDK and CDR2 SYGVNS. The CDR3 runs 11 residues. Trimming removed 4 bases at V and 9 bases at J, with 8 bases between. The CDR3 nucleotides are TGTGCCAGCAGTGCCACTGGCACGCAGTATTTT. Protein: CASSATGTQYF.

The V and J genes are TRBV20-1 and TRBJ1-4; D not resolved. The CDR3 has 13 residues. V lost 6 bases and J lost 4, with 12 bases in between. Germline loops: CDR1 DFQATT, CDR2 SNEGSKA (reference sequence). The CDR3 nucleotides are TGCAGTGCACGGCTCCCCCGTAATGAAAAACTGTTTTTT. Amino acids: CSARLPRNEKLFF.

This clonotype showed up just a few times. For the CDR3, the DNA is TGTGCCAGCAGCTCCCCCGGGACAAATTTAGGAAATGAGCAGTTCTTC. Protein product: CASSSPGTNLGNEQFF. The rearrangement links TRBV7-9 to TRBJ2-1, with D possibly TRBD1 on 6 matching bases. V shed 4 bases and J shed 7 bases, with 20 bases lying between them. Germline CDR1 is SEHNR and CDR2 is FQNEAQ (reference sequence). This CDR3 is 16 amino acids long. The whole variable domain, filled in from reference TRBV7-9 and TRBJ2-1, reads DTGVSQNPRHKITKRGQNVTFRCDPISEHNRLYWYRQTLGQGPEFLTYFQNEAQLEKSRLLSDRFSAERPKGSFSTLEIQRTEQGDSAMYLCASSSPGTNLGNEQFFGPGTRLTVL.

This clonotype was seen at least ten times. The rearrangement uses TRBV7-6 and TRBJ2-7; D assignment may be TRBD1 or TRBD2 (5 bases each). Germline lookup yields CDR1 SGHVS and CDR2 FNYEAQ. The CDR3 is made up of 15 amino acids. V was cut by 2 bases and J by 6 bases, with 17 bases left in between. CDR3 DNA sequence: TGTGCCAGCAGCTTATATGACGGCAGGGAGCTCGAGCAGTACTTC. It is translated as CASSLYDGRELEQYF.

In its sample, this clonotype was seen a few times. DNA for the CDR3: TGTGCCAGCAGCTTAGGCAGAGAACAAGAGACCCAGTACTTC. Amino acids: CASSLGREQETQYF. The chain recombines TRBV7-6 with TRBJ2-5, with D uncertain. Germline V gene sequence: CDR1 SGHVS, CDR2 FNYEAQ. Trimming removed 1 base from V and 2 bases from J, with 8 bases in between. This CDR3 is 14 amino acids long.

This clonotype has a handful of counts. The chain uses TRBV9 and TRBJ2-3; D is possibly TRBD2 (7 bases). V lost 0 bases and J 4 bases, leaving 12 bases between the germline ends. Germline CDR1 reads SGDLS; CDR2 reads YYNGEE. CDR3 length: 15 residues. The CDR3 DNA follows: TGTGCCAGCAGCGTAGATCGGGGGGCGGCAGATACGCAGTATTTT. The encoded protein is CASSVDRGAADTQYF.

This chain links TRBV20-1 with TRBJ2-7; the D is unclear. CDR3 length: 13 amino acids. Trimming cost V 4 bases and J 2 bases, with 12 bases left between them. The germline V gene encodes CDR1 DFQATT and CDR2 SNEGSKA (reference sequence). In DNA, the CDR3 is TGCAGTGCTAAAGTTGCCAATGCCTACGAGCAGTACTTC. It codes for CSAKVANAYEQYF.